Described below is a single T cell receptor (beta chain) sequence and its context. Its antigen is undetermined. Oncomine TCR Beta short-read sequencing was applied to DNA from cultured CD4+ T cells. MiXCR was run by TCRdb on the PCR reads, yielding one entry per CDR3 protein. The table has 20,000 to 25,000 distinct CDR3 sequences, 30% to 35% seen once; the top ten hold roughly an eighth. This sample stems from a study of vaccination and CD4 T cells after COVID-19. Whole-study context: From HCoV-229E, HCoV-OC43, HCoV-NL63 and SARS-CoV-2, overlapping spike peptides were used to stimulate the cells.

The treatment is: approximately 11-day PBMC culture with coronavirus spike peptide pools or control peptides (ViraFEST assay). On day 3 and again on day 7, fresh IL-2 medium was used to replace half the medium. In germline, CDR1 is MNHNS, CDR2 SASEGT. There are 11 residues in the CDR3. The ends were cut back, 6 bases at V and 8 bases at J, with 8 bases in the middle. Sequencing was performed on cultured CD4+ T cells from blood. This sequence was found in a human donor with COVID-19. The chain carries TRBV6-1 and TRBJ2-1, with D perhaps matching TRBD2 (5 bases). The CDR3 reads CASSSLDEQFF. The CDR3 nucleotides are TGTGCCAGCAGCTCACTAGATGAGCAGTTCTTC.